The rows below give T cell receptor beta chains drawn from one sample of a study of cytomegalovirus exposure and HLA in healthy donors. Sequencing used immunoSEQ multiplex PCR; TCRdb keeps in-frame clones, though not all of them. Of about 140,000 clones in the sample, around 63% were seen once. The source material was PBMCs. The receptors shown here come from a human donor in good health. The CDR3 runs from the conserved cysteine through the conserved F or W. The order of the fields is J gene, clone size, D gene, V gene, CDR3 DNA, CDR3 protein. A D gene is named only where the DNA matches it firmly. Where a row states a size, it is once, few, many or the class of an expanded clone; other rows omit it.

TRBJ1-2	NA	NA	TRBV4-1	TGCGCCAGCAGCCAAGATGAGGGAGGGACTTGGGGTGGCTACACCTTC	CASSQDEGGTWGGYTF
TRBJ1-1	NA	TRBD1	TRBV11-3	TGTGCCAGCAGCGCATCAGGGGGCTCAGGCACTGAAGCTTTCTTT	CASSASGGSGTEAFF
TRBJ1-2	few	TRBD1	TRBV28	TGTGCCAGCAGTTTATACCGACAGGGCTACTATGGCTACACCTTC	CASSLYRQGYYGYTF
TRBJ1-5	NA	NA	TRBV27	TGTGCCAGCAGTTTAGCTGGGGCAGACAATCAGCCCCAGCATTTT	CASSLAGADNQPQHF
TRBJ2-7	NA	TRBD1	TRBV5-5	TGTGCCAGCAGCGCGGGCTGGACAGGGGGAGACGAGCAGTACTTC	CASSAGWTGGDEQYF
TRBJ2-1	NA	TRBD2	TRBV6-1	TGTGCCAGCAGTAGACTAGCGGGAGGGATTGAGCAGTTCTTC	CASSRLAGGIEQFF
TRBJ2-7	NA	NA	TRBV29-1	TGCAGCGTCCTGACAGAGGCCTACGAGCAGTACTTC	CSVLTEAYEQYF
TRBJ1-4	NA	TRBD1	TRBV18	TGTGCCAGCTCATCGCGGACAGGGGACGAAAAACTGTTTTTT	CASSSRTGDEKLFF
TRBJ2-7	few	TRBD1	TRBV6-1	TGTGCCAGCAGTGCGGACAGGGGAACAGGCTACGAGCAGTACTTC	CASSADRGTGYEQYF
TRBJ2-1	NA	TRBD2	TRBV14	TGTGCCAGCAACCCGACCGGGACTACCAGGTACAATGAGCAGTTCTTC	CASNPTGTTRYNEQFF
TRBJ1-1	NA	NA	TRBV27	TGTGCCAGCAGTGGGGGGGCCCTCACTGAAGCTTTCTTT	CASSGGALTEAFF
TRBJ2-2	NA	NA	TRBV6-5	TGTGCCAGCTCCCTTTGGAACACCGGGGAGCTGTTTTTT	CASSLWNTGELFF
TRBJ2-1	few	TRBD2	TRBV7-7	TGTGCCAGCAGCTTAGAGGCGGGAGGGGGTGAGCAGTTCTTC	CASSLEAGGGEQFF
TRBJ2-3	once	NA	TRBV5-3	TGTGCCAGAAGCTTGCCGGGTAGGGGTGGGTATACACAGTATTTT	CARSLPGRGGYTQYF
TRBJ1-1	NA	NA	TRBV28	TGTGCCAGCAGTTTCAGGCCGAACACTGAAGCTTTCTTT	CASSFRPNTEAFF
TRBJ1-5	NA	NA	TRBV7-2	TGTGCCAGCAGCCCTAGGGGGGGCCAGCCCCAGCATTTT	CASSPRGGQPQHF
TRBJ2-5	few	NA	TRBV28	TGTGCCAGCCGGGGGAGAGTAGCACGAGAGGAGACCCAGTACTTC	CASRGRVAREETQYF
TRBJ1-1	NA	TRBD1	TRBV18	TGTGCCAGCTCTCGGACAGGCGAGAACACTGAAGCTTTCTTT	CASSRTGENTEAFF
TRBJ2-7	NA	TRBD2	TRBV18	TGTGCCAGCTCACCGCCTAGCGGGACATGGGAGCAGTACTTC	CASSPPSGTWEQYF
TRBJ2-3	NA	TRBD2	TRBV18	TGTGCCAGCTCACCACGGGGACTAGCGGGAACCCCAGATACGCAGTATTTT	CASSPRGLAGTPDTQYF
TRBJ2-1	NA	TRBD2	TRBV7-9	TGTGCCAGCAGCTTAGGGCTTAGCGGGGGCTCCTACAATGAGCAGTTCTTC	CASSLGLSGGSYNEQFF
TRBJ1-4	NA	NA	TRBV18	TGTGCCAGCTCACCAGGCCTGGTCCGGGCAACTAATGAAAAACTGTTTTTT	CASSPGLVRATNEKLFF
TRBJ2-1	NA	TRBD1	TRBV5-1	TGCGCCAGCAGCGTGACAGGGGGTTCCTACAATGAGCAGTTCTTC	CASSVTGGSYNEQFF
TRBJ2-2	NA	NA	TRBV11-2	TGTGCCAGCAGCCTGGCCGGGTCTACGTCCGGGGAGCTGTTTTTT	CASSLAGSTSGELFF